This note documents a single T cell receptor (beta chain) sequence. Its antigen is unidentified. The data are from a study of shared clonotypes between healthy human individuals. The naive CD8 fraction comprised CD45RO-negative cells positively selected for CCR7 and excluded terminally differentiated effector memory CD45RA+ cells. This CDR3 has 14 residues. V lost 5 bases, J lost 7 bases, and 4 bases stayed unmatched. Germline V gene data show CDR1 as LNHDA and CDR2 as SQIVND (reference sequence). Using immunoSEQ multiplex PCR, the repertoire was profiled, and TCRdb retains in-frame clones only, with some absent. The table has hundreds of thousands of clones, about 90% seen once. The study, taken as a whole, reports: What naive subsets generally showed was a larger estimated richness than memory subsets showed.

Sequenced: naive CD8+ T cells sorted from blood. This TCR was recovered from a young man in good health. The chain couples TRBV19 to TRBJ2-1, with TRBD2 identical over 11 bases. The CDR3 DNA reads as TGTGCCAGTAGTTTCTGGACTAGCGGGAATGAGCAGTTCTTC. Its protein is CASSFWTSGNEQFF.